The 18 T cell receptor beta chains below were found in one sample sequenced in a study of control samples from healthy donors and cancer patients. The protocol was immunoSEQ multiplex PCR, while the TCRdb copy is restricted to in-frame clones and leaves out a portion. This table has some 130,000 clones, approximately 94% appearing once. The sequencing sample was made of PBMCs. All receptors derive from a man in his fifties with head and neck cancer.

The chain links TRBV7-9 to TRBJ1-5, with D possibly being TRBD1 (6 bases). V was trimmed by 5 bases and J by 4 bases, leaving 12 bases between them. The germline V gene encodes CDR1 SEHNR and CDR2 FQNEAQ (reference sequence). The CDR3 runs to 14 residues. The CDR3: CASSPGGGNQPQHF. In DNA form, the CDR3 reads TGTGCCAGCAGCCCGGGAGGGGGTAATCAGCCCCAGCATTTT.

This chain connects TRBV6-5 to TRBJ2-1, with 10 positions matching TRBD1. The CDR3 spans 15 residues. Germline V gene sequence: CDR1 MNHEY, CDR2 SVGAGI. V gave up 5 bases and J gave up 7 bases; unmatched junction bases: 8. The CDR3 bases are TGTGCCAGCAGTCCTCGACAGGGGGCTTTGAATGAGCAGTTCTTC. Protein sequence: CASSPRQGALNEQFF.

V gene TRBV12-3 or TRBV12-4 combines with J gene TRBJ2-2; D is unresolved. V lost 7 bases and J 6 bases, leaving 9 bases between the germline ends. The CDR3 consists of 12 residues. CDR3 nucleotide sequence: TGTGCCAGCACCAGCAGGTCCGGGGAGCTGTTTTTT. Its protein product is CASTSRSGELFF.

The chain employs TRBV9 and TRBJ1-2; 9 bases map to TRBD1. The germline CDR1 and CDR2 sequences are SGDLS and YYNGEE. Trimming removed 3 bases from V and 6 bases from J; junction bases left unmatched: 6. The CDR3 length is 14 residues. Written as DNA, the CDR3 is TGTGCCAGCAGCGAACACCGGGACAGGGATGGCTACACCTTC. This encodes CASSEHRDRDGYTF.

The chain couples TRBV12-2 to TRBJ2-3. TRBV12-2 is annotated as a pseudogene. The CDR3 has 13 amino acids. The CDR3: CASRSKPPDTQYF. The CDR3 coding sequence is TGTGCAAGTCGCTCAAAACCTCCAGATACGCAGTATTTT.

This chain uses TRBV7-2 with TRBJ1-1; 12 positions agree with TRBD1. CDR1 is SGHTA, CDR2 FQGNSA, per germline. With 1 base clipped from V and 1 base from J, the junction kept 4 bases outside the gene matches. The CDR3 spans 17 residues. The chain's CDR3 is CASSLVGQGARNTEAFF. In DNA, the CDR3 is TGTGCCAGCAGCTTAGTGGGACAGGGGGCCCGGAACACTGAAGCTTTCTTT.

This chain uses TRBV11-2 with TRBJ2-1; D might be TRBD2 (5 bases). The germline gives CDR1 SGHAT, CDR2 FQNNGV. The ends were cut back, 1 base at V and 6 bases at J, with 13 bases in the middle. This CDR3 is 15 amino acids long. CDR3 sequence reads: CASSLVALALNEQFF. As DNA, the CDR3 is TGTGCCAGCAGCTTAGTTGCGCTAGCTCTCAATGAGCAGTTCTTC.

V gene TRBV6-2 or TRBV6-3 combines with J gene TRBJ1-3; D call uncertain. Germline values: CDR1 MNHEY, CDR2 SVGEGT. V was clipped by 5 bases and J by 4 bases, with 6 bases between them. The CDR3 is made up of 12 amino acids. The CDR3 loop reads CASSQTGNTIYF. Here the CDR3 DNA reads TGTGCCAGCAGTCAGACCGGAAACACCATATATTTT.

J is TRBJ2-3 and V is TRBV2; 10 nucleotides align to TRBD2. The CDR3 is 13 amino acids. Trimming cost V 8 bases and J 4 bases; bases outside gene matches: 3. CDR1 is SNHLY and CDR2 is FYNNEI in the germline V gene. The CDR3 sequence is CASRTSGPDTQYF. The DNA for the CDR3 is TGTGCCAGCCGGACTAGCGGCCCAGATACGCAGTATTTT.

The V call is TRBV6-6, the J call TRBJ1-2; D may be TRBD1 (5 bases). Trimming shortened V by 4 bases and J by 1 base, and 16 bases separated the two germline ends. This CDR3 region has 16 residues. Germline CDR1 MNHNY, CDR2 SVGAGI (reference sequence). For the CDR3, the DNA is TGTGCCAGCAGTTCTCCCAGGGCTGAGGATAACTATGGCTACACCTTC. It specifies CASSSPRAEDNYGYTF.

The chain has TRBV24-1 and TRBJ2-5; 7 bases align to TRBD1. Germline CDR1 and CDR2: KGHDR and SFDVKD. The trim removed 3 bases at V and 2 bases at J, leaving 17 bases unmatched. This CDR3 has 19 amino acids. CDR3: CATSDHTPGTVKVQETQYF. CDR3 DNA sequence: TGTGCCACCAGTGATCATACCCCCGGGACAGTAAAAGTGCAAGAGACCCAGTACTTC.

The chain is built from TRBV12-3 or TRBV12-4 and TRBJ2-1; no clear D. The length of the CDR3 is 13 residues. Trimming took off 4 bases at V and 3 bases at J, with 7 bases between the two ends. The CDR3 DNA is TGTGCCAGCAGTTCGTCAGGCTACAATGAGCAGTTCTTC. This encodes CASSSSGYNEQFF.

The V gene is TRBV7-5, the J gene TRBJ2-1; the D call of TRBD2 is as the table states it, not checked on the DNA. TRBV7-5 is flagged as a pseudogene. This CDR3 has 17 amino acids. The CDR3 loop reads CVRSLEIFAANHNEQFF. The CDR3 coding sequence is TGTGTCAGAAGCTTAGAGATATTCGCGGCAAACCACAATGAGCAGTTCTTC.

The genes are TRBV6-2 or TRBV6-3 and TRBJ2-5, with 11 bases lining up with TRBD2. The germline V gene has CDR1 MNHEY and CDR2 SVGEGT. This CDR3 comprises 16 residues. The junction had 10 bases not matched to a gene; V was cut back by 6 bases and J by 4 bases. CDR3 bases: TGTGCCAGCAGCATCTTTAGCGGGGGGGCCGGAGAGACCCAGTACTTC. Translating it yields CASSIFSGGAGETQYF.

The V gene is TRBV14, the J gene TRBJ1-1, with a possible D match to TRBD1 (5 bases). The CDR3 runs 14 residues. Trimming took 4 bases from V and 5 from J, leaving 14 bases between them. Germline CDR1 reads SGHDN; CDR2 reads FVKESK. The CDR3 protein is CASSRQTTVTEAFF. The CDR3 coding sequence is TGTGCCAGCAGCCGACAGACGACGGTAACTGAAGCTTTCTTT.

CDR3 region: CASSWTSGGVSYNEQFF. The DNA for the CDR3 is TGTGCCAGTAGTTGGACTAGCGGGGGGGTATCCTACAATGAGCAGTTCTTC. The V and J genes are TRBV19 and TRBJ2-1; 15 bases line up with TRBD2. CDR3 length: 17 amino acids. Germline V gene sequence: CDR1 LNHDA, CDR2 SQIVND (reference sequence). Losses at the gene ends were 5 bases for V and 1 base for J; bases not matched to a gene: 3. Looking up the rest from reference TRBV19 and TRBJ2-1 gives the full variable domain: DGGITQSPKYLFRKEGQNVTLSCEQNLNHDAMYWYRQDPGQGLRLIYYSQIVNDFQKGDIAEGYSVSREKKESFPLTVTSAQKNPTAFYLCASSWTSGGVSYNEQFFGPGTRLTVL.

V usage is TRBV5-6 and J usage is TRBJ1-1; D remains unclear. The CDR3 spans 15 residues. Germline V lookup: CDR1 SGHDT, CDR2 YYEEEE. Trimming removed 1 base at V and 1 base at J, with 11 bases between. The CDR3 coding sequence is TGTGCCAGCAGCTTGAATAGGGCTCCGAACACTGAAGCTTTCTTT. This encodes CASSLNRAPNTEAFF.

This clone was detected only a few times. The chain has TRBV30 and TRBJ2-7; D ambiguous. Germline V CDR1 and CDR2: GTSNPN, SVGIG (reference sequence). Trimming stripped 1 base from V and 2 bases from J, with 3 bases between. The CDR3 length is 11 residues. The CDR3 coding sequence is TGTGCCTGGAGTGCCGCCTACGAGCAGTACTTC. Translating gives CAWSAAYEQYF.